This entry is about one T cell receptor beta chain. The CDR3 has 13 residues. Between the trimmed V and J ends, which lost 6 bases and 1 base, there was a span of 8 bases. CDR1 and CDR2 from the germline V gene are SGHKS and YYEKEE (reference sequence). The data were taken from a study of patients and donors after allogeneic stem cell transplantation. TCRdb analysed the RT-PCR reads with MiXCR anew, one entry per CDR3 protein. The profile shows tens of thousands of distinct CDR3 sequences, less than 30% of them singletons. Sequencing was performed on blood, either unsorted or a sorted T cell fraction (not recorded which). This TCR was recovered from a human donor who was either an allogeneic HSCT recipient or a stem cell or donor lymphocyte infusion donor (not recorded which). It is not recorded whose cells these are; they may come from a transplant donor. The V call is TRBV5-5, the J call TRBJ1-5, with D tentatively TRBD1 (6 bases). The CDR3 coding sequence is TGTGCCAGCAAGGGGGGAAGCAATCAGCCCCAGCATTTT. It encodes CASKGGSNQPQHF.